This entry describes one T cell receptor beta chain. Its antigen is still unknown. No much larger clonotype is one base removed from it; base qualities were not supplied. The data belong to a study of OX40 agonist ivuxolimab in advanced cancers. For context, the study as a whole: Ivuxolimab was a fully human IgG2 agonistic monoclonal antibody targeting the costimulatory receptor OX40 (CD134). The paper covers the monotherapy dose-escalation part of the phase I ivuxolimab trial, which included N of about 50 patients. Peripheral TCRbeta sequencing was intended to test whether TCR sequence diversity was altered and clonal T-cell expansion was caused by ivuxolimab. Prior anti-PD-1, anti-PD-L1 or anti-CTLA-4 therapy was permitted, and checkpoint inhibitors had been received by under 50% of dose-escalation patients. Partial responses occurred in three dose-escalation patients: two with cutaneous melanoma and one with hepatocellular carcinoma. Of the approximately 54 patients in dose escalation, approximately 20 had hepatocellular carcinoma, roughly 15 had melanoma, 9 had renal cell carcinoma and 9 had head and neck cancer. In the dose-escalation cohort, more than 80% of patients were male, and the mean age was approximately 60 years with a range of roughly 23 to 79. Intravenous ivuxolimab was administered to patients every 2 weeks at six dose levels: 0.01, 0.1, 0.3, 1.5, 3 and 10 mg/kg.

Overall results and qualifications from the work: Low levels of normalized T-cell clonal expansion were also seen in some patients who did not respond. At doses of 0.1 to 3.0 mg/kg, clonal expansion of both CD4+ and CD8+ T cells in blood was seen between baseline and week 6. The antigen specificity of the peripheral T cells that underwent clonal expansion was not determined. Partial responders in the 0.1-3.0 mg/kg groups had among the lowest normalized peripheral clonal expansion, especially among CD8+ T cells. After ivuxolimab, more expanded clones were found on average in CD8+ T cells than in CD4+ T cells.

The germline V gene supplies CDR1 SGHDT and CDR2 YYEEEE. Inclusive of the bounding cysteine and phenylalanine, the CDR3 is 14 residues long. Left in the record is the CDR3 DNA by itself, 42 bases read in frame from the first base. Trimming takes 2 bases off V and 8 bases off J; junction bases not matched to a gene: 4. To sequence the TCRbeta CDR3 region, genomic DNA was isolated from the sorted cells. The immunoSEQ Assay was used for sequencing of TCRbeta CDR3 regions. TCRdb obtained this table from immuneACCESS and retained in-frame rearrangements with V and J assigned. These tables miss some clones; where compared with another copy, unresolved V genes account for less than half of the shortfall, and the remainder is unexplained. The sample table holds about 120,000 clones, of which 75% to 90% were seen once. Around 0.55% of the sample goes to the ten largest clones. The trial excluded patients who had a history of autoimmune disease or were on systemic immunosuppression. Peripheral blood for TCR sequencing was collected from all dose cohorts at baseline, on cycle 4 day 1, and on cycle 7 day 1. Samples were obtained from an open-label, multicenter, first-in-human phase I dose-escalation trial of ivuxolimab. The trial enrolled adults with locally advanced or metastatic head and neck squamous cell, hepatocellular, melanoma or renal cell carcinoma. Before TCR sequencing, CD4+ and CD8+ T cells were separately sorted from peripheral blood.

The chain is made from TRBV5-6 and TRBJ1-6; the central 7 bases match TRBD1. The clonotype originates from an adult with an advanced solid tumor such as melanoma, head and neck, liver or kidney cancer. The source was CD4+ or CD8+ T cells sorted from blood, collected in a trial of the OX40 agonist ivuxolimab. DNA sequence: TGTGCCAGCAGCTTAAGGCAGGGGGATTCACCCCTCCACTTT. Protein translation: CASSLRQGDSPLHF.